Here is one T cell receptor beta chain with its context. Its cognate antigen is unknown. The entry originates in a study of glioma-infiltrating T cells after dendritic cell vaccination. Across the whole study: The vaccine used monocyte-derived dendritic cells pulsed overnight with autologous tumor lysate.

Indicated time point: after dendritic cell vaccination, including at tumor progression/relapse. With V trimmed by 5 bases and J by 1 base, 5 bases remained unmatched. This CDR3 contains 15 residues. CDR1 is SNHLY, CDR2 FYNNEI, per germline. Clones were read by immunoSEQ multiplex PCR, and TCRdb kept only the in-frame ones, dropping some. The sample holds approximately 92,000 clones, over 80% seen once. Regarding the study as a whole: Higher TCR clonality did not directly relate to longer survival.

Sequencing used blood, obtained after dendritic cell vaccination. The chain carries TRBV2 and TRBJ2-7, with TRBD1 identical over 10 bases. This TCR was recovered from a human donor with glioblastoma. Here the CDR3 DNA reads TGTGCCAGCAGTTCGCGGACAGGGGGGTCCTACGAGCAGTACTTC. It yields the protein CASSSRTGGSYEQYF.